Presented here are 15 T cell receptor beta chains from one specimen sequenced in a study of blood T cell repertoires in COVID-19. The method was immunoSEQ multiplex PCR; TCRdb's version includes in-frame clones alone and lacks a portion of them. The top ten hold 3.2% of the sample, which has roughly 120,000 clones, about 85% seen once. Material: peripheral blood. Source of these receptors: an elderly woman with COVID-19, enrolled during active disease.

In this sample, this clone turned up a few times. The CDR3: CASSSWEREPQHF. The CDR3 coding sequence is TGTGCCAGCAGCTCTTGGGAGCGAGAGCCCCAGCATTTT. The genes are TRBV7-2 and TRBJ1-5; no clear D. Germline V CDR1 and CDR2: SGHTA, FQGNSA. Trimming took 4 bases from V and 8 from J, leaving 12 bases between them. The CDR3 spans 13 residues.

The CDR3 DNA reads TGTGCCAGCAGCCGCAGCGCGGGCCGCTCCTACGAGCAGTACTTC. Protein product: CASSRSAGRSYEQYF. The V gene is TRBV3-1 (or the pseudogene TRBV3-2), the J gene TRBJ2-7; D is perhaps TRBD2 (5 bases). V gave up 4 bases and J gave up 0 bases, with 13 bases separating them. The length of the CDR3 is 15 residues. The germline V gene has CDR1 LGHDT and CDR2 YNNKEL (reference sequence).

The chain joins TRBV3-1 (or the pseudogene TRBV3-2) to TRBJ1-6; 10 bases align to TRBD1. Trimming at V came to 4 bases and at J to 7 bases, leaving 7 bases not matched to a gene. The germline V gene encodes CDR1 LGHDT and CDR2 YNNKEL (reference sequence). This CDR3 contains 16 residues. The CDR3 region has the DNA TGTGCCAGCAGCCTTATAGGGACAGGGGAAAATTCACCCCTCCACTTT. Amino acid sequence: CASSLIGTGENSPLHF.

This clone was counted a single time. The chain carries TRBV19 and TRBJ1-6; no firm D call. This CDR3 spans 14 amino acids. The V gene's germline CDR1 is LNHDA and CDR2 SQIVND (reference sequence). The V and J ends lost 7 bases and 6 bases respectively, with 13 bases between them. The CDR3 DNA reads as TGTGCCAGTACATCGCTACAGACTAATTCACCCCTCCACTTT. Translated, it gives CASTSLQTNSPLHF.

In this sample, this clone turned up a few times. The chain joins TRBV18 to TRBJ2-2, with D perhaps matching TRBD2 (6 bases). The CDR3 is 15 amino acids. The germline CDR1 and CDR2 sequences are KGHSH and LQKENI. V shed 1 base and J shed 3 bases, with 9 bases lying between them. In nucleotides, the CDR3 is TGTGCCAGCTCACCACTTCCGGGGGACACCGGGGAGCTGTTTTTT. Translation gives CASSPLPGDTGELFF.

This clone was picked up a small number of times. The chain uses TRBV5-1 and TRBJ1-1, with unresolved D. Trimming removed 3 bases from V and 1 base from J, with 10 bases in between. Germline CDR1 reads SGHRS; CDR2 reads YFSETQ. This CDR3 is built from 14 residues. CDR3 sequence reads: CASSSSYPNTEAFF. The CDR3 region has the DNA TGCGCCAGCAGCTCCAGTTATCCGAACACTGAAGCTTTCTTT.

To note about this clone: The junction shows a germline mismatch at one end, possibly a read error. The chain employs TRBV7-7 and TRBJ2-5, with 11 positions matching TRBD1. Germline V gene data show CDR1 as SSHAT and CDR2 as FNYEAQ (reference sequence). This CDR3 spans 15 amino acids. The chain's CDR3 is CASSSRDRGQETQYF. The CDR3 bases are TGTGCTAGCAGCTCCCGGGACAGGGGGCAAGAGACCCAGTACTTC.

The CDR3 is CASSLVFTEAFF. CDR3 in DNA: TGTGCCAGCAGTCTAGTTTTCACTGAAGCTTTCTTT. The chain links TRBV28 to TRBJ1-1; D is undetermined. The V and J ends lost 5 bases and 4 bases respectively, with 8 bases between them. Germline V lookup: CDR1 MDHEN, CDR2 SYDVKM. The CDR3 sequence is 12 residues long.

The chain uses TRBV5-4 and TRBJ2-3; 8 bases align to TRBD2. V was clipped by 4 bases and J by 9 bases; unmatched bases: 4. This CDR3 region has 12 residues. Germline values: CDR1 SGHNT, CDR2 YYREEE (reference sequence). CDR3: CASSRGGETQYF. CDR3 DNA sequence: TGTGCCAGCAGCCGGGGGGGGGAGACGCAGTATTTT.

The chain uses TRBV5-4 and TRBJ2-7; TRBD1 aligns across 8 bases. The CDR3 is 14 amino acids. Losses at the gene ends were 8 bases for V and 0 bases for J; bases not matched to a gene: 7. Germline V CDR1 and CDR2: SGHNT, YYREEE (reference sequence). CDR3 coding DNA: TGTGCCAGTAGTCCGGGGACAGGCTCCTACGAGCAGTACTTC. The encoded protein is CASSPGTGSYEQYF.

This rearrangement joins TRBV2 to TRBJ2-7; no reliable D call. This CDR3 region has 12 residues. The V end lost 6 bases, the J end lost 3 bases, and 9 bases lay between the germline ends. Germline-derived CDR1 and CDR2 are SNHLY and FYNNEI. The DNA of the CDR3 is TGTGCCAGCAGCCCGGTGAACTACGAGCAGTACTTC. It codes for CASSPVNYEQYF.

The rearrangement joins TRBV6-5 to TRBJ1-1, with 7 bases aligning to TRBD1. After removal of 2 bases from V and 0 bases from J, the junction contained 3 bases not matched to a gene. The CDR3 is made up of 15 amino acids. CDR1 and CDR2 from the germline V gene are MNHEY and SVGAGI. The CDR3 nucleotides are TGTGCCAGCAGTTACCGACAGGGTATGAACACTGAAGCTTTCTTT. It codes for CASSYRQGMNTEAFF.

V is TRBV9 and J is TRBJ2-1, with 7 bases identical to TRBD2. Per germline, CDR1 SGDLS and CDR2 YYNGEE. This CDR3 is 17 amino acids long. V lost 1 base and J lost 0; bases outside the gene matches: 7. As DNA, the CDR3 is TGTGCCAGCAGCGTACGAGGAGCTAGCGGCTCCTACAATGAGCAGTTCTTC. Its translation: CASSVRGASGSYNEQFF.

The chain has TRBV27 and TRBJ2-2, with 10 positions matching TRBD2. Germline CDR1 MNHEY, CDR2 SMNVEV (reference sequence). V trimming: 5 bases; J trimming: 4 bases; junction bases outside the gene matches: 4. This CDR3 is 15 amino acids long. CDR3 sequence: CASSVRLAGTGELFF. For the CDR3, the DNA is TGTGCCAGCAGTGTCCGACTAGCGGGCACCGGGGAGCTGTTTTTT.

The chain employs TRBV19 and TRBJ1-2; 8 bases agree with TRBD1. Per germline, CDR1 LNHDA and CDR2 SQIVND (reference sequence). The ends lost 3 bases at V and 8 bases at J; junction bases unmatched: 8. The CDR3 runs 14 residues. CDR3 amino acids: CASSIRQGIEGYTF. In nucleotides, the CDR3 is TGTGCCAGTAGTATTCGACAGGGGATCGAGGGCTACACCTTC.